Many counts were recorded for the clone carrying this T cell receptor (beta chain). Its antigen is still unknown. Healthy Caucasians provided all donations. Germline CDR1 SGDLS, CDR2 YYNGEE. The CDR3 sequence is 12 residues long. V was shortened by 1 base and J by 6 bases, with 4 bases between the two germline ends. A universal primer site was added by template switching, and unique molecular identifiers were carried by the cDNA. One entry per CDR3 protein results from TCRdb running MiXCR on the 5' RACE reads. The data show just under 650,000 distinct CDR3 sequences, 7.1% seen once. The data stem from a study of identical twins. General study points: Twin-shared out-of-frame alpha sequences were enriched for low generation probability.

The same sample was also studied in work on yellow fever vaccine responses in identical twins. As that study records: Twin vaccine T cell responses reportedly seemed partly convergent, partly personalized.

The J gene is TRBJ2-2, the V gene TRBV9; no firm D call. Source material: PBMCs. The receptor's source is a woman aged 18-29 years in good health. The CDR3 nucleotides read TGTGCCAGCAGCGTAAATTCCGGGGAGCTGTTTTTT. Protein sequence: CASSVNSGELFF.